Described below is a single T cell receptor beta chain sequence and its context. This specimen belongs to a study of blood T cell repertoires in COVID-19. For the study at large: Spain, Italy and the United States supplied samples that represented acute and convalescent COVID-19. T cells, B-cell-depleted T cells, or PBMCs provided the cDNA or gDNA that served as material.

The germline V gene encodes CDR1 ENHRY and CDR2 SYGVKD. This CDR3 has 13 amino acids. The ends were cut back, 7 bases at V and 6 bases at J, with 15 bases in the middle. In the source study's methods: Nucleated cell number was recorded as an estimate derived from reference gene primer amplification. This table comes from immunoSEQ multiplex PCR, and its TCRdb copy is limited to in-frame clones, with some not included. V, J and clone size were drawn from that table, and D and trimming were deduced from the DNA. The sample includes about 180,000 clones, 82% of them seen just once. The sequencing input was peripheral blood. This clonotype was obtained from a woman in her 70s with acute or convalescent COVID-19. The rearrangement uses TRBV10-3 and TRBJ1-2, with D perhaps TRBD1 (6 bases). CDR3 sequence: CAITDRLVDGYTF. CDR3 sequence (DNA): TGTGCCATCACTGACAGGTTGGTAGATGGCTACACCTTC.